This TCR beta chain was recovered during a study of OX40 agonist ivuxolimab in advanced cancers. Here immunoSEQ multiplex PCR was the method, and the copy in TCRdb shows in-frame clones only, minus some. The sample lists some 85,000 clones; about 90% were seen once. V dropped 9 bases and J dropped 3; count of bases not matched to a gene: 4. Looked up from germline, CDR1 is SNHLY and CDR2 is FYNNEI. The CDR3 sequence is 12 residues long. With baseline, cycle 4 day 1, and cycle 7 day 1 as timepoints, blood was sampled. This clone was detected only a few times. The sequence was obtained from an adult with an advanced solid tumor such as melanoma, head and neck, liver or kidney cancer. The chain uses TRBV2 and TRBJ1-2; 7 positions match TRBD1. The sequenced sample was CD4+ or CD8+ T cells sorted from blood, obtained in a trial of the OX40 agonist ivuxolimab. CDR3 region: CASTGTDYGYTF. The CDR3 nucleotides are TGTGCCAGTACCGGGACAGACTATGGCTACACCTTC.